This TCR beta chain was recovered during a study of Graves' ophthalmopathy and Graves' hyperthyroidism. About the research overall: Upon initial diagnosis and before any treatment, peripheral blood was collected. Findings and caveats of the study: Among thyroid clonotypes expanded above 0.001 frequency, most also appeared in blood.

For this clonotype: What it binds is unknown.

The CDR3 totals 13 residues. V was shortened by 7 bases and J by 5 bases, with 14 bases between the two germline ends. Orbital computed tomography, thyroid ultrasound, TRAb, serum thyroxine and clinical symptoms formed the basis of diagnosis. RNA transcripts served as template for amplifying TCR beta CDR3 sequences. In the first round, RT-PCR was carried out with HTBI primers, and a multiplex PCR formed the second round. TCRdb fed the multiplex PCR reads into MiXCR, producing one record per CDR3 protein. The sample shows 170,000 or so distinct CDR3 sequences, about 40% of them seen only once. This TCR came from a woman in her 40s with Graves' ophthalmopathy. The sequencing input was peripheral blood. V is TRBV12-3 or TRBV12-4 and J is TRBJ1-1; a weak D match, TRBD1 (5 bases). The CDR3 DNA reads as TGTGCCAGCACCCCGGGACGTACTACTGAAGCTTTCTTT. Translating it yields CASTPGRTTEAFF.